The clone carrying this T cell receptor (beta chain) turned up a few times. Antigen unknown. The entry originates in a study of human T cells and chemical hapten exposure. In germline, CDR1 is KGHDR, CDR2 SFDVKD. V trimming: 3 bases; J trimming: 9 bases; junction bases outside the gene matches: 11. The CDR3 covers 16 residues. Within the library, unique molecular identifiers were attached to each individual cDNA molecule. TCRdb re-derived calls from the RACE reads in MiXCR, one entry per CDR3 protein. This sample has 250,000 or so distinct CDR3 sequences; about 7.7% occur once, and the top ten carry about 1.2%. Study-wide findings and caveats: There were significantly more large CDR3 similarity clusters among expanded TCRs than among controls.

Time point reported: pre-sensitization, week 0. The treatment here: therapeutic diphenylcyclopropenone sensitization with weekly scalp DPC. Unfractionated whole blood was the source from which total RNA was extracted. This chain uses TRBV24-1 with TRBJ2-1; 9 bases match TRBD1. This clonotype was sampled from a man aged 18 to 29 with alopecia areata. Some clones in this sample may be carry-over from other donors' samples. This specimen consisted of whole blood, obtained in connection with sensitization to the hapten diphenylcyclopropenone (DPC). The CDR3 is CATSDNRDRVYGEQFF. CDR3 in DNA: TGTGCCACCAGTGATAACCGGGACAGGGTCTACGGTGAGCAGTTCTTC.